This is a list of T cell receptor beta chains from one sample in a study of naive and memory T cell subsets. TCRdb passed the UMI-ligation and nested PCR reads through MiXCR, listing each CDR3 protein once. The data show 6,500 to 9,500 distinct CDR3 sequences, approximately 30% seen once. The sample consisted of CD8+ TEMRA cells from blood. Every receptor here comes from a human donor in good health. Both conserved end residues are part of each CDR3. D genes are given only for firm matches. Only some rows state a clone size, as once, few, many or a class for expanded clones.

size	D	V	J	DNA	CDR3
NA	NA	TRBV6-6	TRBJ1-1	TGTGCCAGCAGCATCACGACAGCTATGAACACTGAAGCTTTCTTT	CASSITTAMNTEAFF
NA	NA	TRBV7-2	TRBJ2-7	TGTGCCAGCAGCTTAGCGGGGGGGCTAGACGAGCAGTACTTC	CASSLAGGLDEQYF
few	TRBD1	TRBV28	TRBJ2-1	TGTGCCAGCGGACCAGGGGGAAAGAACAATGAGCAGTTCTTC	CASGPGGKNNEQFF
NA	TRBD2	TRBV30	TRBJ2-1	TGTGCCTGTACTAGCGGCAACTACAATGAGCAGTTCTTC	CACTSGNYNEQFF
few	NA	TRBV24-1	TRBJ2-3	TGTGCCACCAGTAGCTATTCGGGAGATCCAGATACGCAGTATTTT	CATSSYSGDPDTQYF
NA	TRBD1	TRBV28	TRBJ1-5	TGTGCCAGCACCATAGGACAGGGGTTCAATCAGCCCCAGCATTTT	CASTIGQGFNQPQHF
NA	NA	TRBV7-2	TRBJ2-3	TGTGCCAGCAGCTTATTTGATTTTGGTCCAACAGATACGCAGTATTTT	CASSLFDFGPTDTQYF
once	NA	TRBV20-1	TRBJ1-4	TGCAGTGCTAGAGCAAGGAAAGGCAAGCGAGACGAAAAACTGTTTTTT	CSARARKGKRDEKLFF
NA	TRBD2	TRBV10-2	TRBJ2-7	TGCGCCAGCAGTGAGTTAGCGGGGGCTTACGAGCAGTACTTC	CASSELAGAYEQYF
NA	TRBD2	TRBV6-1	TRBJ2-7	TGTGCCAGCAGTGAGGAGCGGGAGGATCGCGAGCAGTACTTC	CASSEEREDREQYF
medium-sized	NA	TRBV28	TRBJ1-4	TGTGCCAGCAGTTCCAATGCTCCGGGACCCAGTGTTGAGGATGAAAAACTGTTTTTT	CASSSNAPGPSVEDEKLFF
few	NA	TRBV7-2	TRBJ2-2	TGTGCCAGCAGCTTAGGCACCGGGGAGCTGTTTTTT	CASSLGTGELFF
NA	NA	TRBV23-1	TRBJ2-7	TGCGCCAGCAGTCAATTGGGCAGGCCGCTCGCATACGAGCAGTACTTC	CASSQLGRPLAYEQYF
few	NA	TRBV5-1	TRBJ2-1	TGCGCCAGCAGCTTTTACCATAGCTCCTACAATGAGCAGTTCTTC	CASSFYHSSYNEQFF
NA	TRBD1	TRBV5-1	TRBJ1-1	TGCGCCAGCAGCTGGATGACAGGGGGCCTGGGTGAAGCTTTCTTT	CASSWMTGGLGEAFF
NA	TRBD2	TRBV4-3	TRBJ2-5	TGCGCCAGCAGCCAAGATTTAGCGGGAGTAGGTCGAGAGACCCAGTACTTC	CASSQDLAGVGRETQYF
medium-sized	NA	TRBV11-2	TRBJ2-3	TGTGCCAGCAGCTTAGAGAGCGGGTGGTACGGCACAGATACGCAGTATTTT	CASSLESGWYGTDTQYF
NA	NA	TRBV27	TRBJ1-1	TGTGCCAGCAGTCTCCATGTATCCCGACAGAACACTGAAGCTTTCTTT	CASSLHVSRQNTEAFF
NA	NA	TRBV9	TRBJ1-3	TGTGCCAGCAGCGTAGACTCCGGAAACACCATATATTTT	CASSVDSGNTIYF
NA	NA	TRBV5-4	TRBJ2-5	TGTGCCAGCAGCCCTGGAATCGCGGGATACCAGGAGACCCAGTACTTC	CASSPGIAGYQETQYF
NA	TRBD2	TRBV29-1	TRBJ2-3	TGCAGCGTTGTGGCTAGCGGGGGCACAGATACGCAGTATTTT	CSVVASGGTDTQYF
many	NA	TRBV7-9	TRBJ2-3	TGTGCCAGCCAGGGCGTCTGGGACCCTAGCACAGATACGCAGTATTTT	CASQGVWDPSTDTQYF
NA	TRBD2	TRBV7-2	TRBJ2-2	TGTGCCATCCACTTGGACAGTGTGGGACTAGCGGGAGTGGTCGGGGAGCTGTTTTTT	CAIHLDSVGLAGVVGELFF
NA	TRBD2	TRBV11-2	TRBJ2-1	TGTGCCAGCAGCACTAGCGGGGGCCCGCCCTACAATGAGCAGTTCTTC	CASSTSGGPPYNEQFF
NA	TRBD2	TRBV2	TRBJ2-3	TGTGCCAGCAGTGAAGAGGGGACTAGCGATAGCACAGATACGCAGTATTTT	CASSEEGTSDSTDTQYF
few	TRBD1	TRBV6-6	TRBJ2-2	TGTGCCAGCAGTTTCCGGGACAGGGTTGGGGAGCTGTTTTTT	CASSFRDRVGELFF
NA	NA	TRBV7-9	TRBJ2-7	TGTGCCAGCAGCCTCACAGGTCCCGAGCAGTACTTC	CASSLTGPEQYF
few	NA	TRBV7-9	TRBJ2-1	TGTGCCAGCAGCCCGGGGGACACTACCTACAATGAGCAGTTCTTC	CASSPGDTTYNEQFF
few	NA	TRBV7-9	TRBJ2-4	TGTGCCAGCAGCTTACAGGATGGGATGAACATTCAGTACTTC	CASSLQDGMNIQYF
few	NA	TRBV18	TRBJ1-1	TGTGCCACCTCACCTCAAGGGGCGAACACTGAAGCTTTCTTT	CATSPQGANTEAFF
NA	TRBD2	TRBV18	TRBJ2-3	TGTGCCAGCTCACCACCGACTAGCGGACGCACAGATACGCAGTATTTT	CASSPPTSGRTDTQYF
few	TRBD2	TRBV6-2/TRBV6-3	TRBJ2-1	TGTGCCAGCAGTTATCCGACTAGCGGGGCTACCAGCTCCTACAATGAGCAGTTCTTC	CASSYPTSGATSSYNEQFF
NA	NA	TRBV27	TRBJ2-7	TGTGCCAGCAGTACACAGGGCTACGAGCAGTACTTC	CASSTQGYEQYF
NA	NA	TRBV27	TRBJ1-6	TGTGCCAGCAGTCCAACGTATAATTCACCCCTCCACTTT	CASSPTYNSPLHF
NA	TRBD1	TRBV27	TRBJ1-5	TGTGCCAGCAGTCAGACAGGGTATAATCAGCCCCAGCATTTT	CASSQTGYNQPQHF
NA	NA	TRBV12-3/TRBV12-4	TRBJ1-2	TGTGCCAGCAGTTTAGGAGGCGAAGGCTATGGCTACACCTTC	CASSLGGEGYGYTF
many	TRBD2	TRBV2	TRBJ2-1	TGTGCCAGCAGCCTCGGACTAGCGCGATACAATGAGCAGTTCTTC	CASSLGLARYNEQFF
NA	NA	TRBV27	TRBJ2-3	TGTGCCAGCAGTTTAATTTGGGGGCATATCGCGACGCAGTATTTT	CASSLIWGHIATQYF
many	NA	TRBV7-9	TRBJ2-1	TGTGCCAGCAGCTTTGAATCAGCGACTAGCTCCTACAATGAGCAGTTCTTC	CASSFESATSSYNEQFF
many	TRBD2	TRBV13	TRBJ2-7	TGTGCCAGCAGCTTACTAGCGGCCAACGAGCAGTACTTC	CASSLLAANEQYF
few	NA	TRBV5-1	TRBJ1-5	TGCGCCAGCAAGCCTAGCGGGGGGGCTGATACGCAGCATTTT	CASKPSGGADTQHF
NA	NA	TRBV3-1	TRBJ2-1	TGTGCCAGCAGCCAGGACCATCTAGGGGCCTACAATGAGCAGTTCTTC	CASSQDHLGAYNEQFF